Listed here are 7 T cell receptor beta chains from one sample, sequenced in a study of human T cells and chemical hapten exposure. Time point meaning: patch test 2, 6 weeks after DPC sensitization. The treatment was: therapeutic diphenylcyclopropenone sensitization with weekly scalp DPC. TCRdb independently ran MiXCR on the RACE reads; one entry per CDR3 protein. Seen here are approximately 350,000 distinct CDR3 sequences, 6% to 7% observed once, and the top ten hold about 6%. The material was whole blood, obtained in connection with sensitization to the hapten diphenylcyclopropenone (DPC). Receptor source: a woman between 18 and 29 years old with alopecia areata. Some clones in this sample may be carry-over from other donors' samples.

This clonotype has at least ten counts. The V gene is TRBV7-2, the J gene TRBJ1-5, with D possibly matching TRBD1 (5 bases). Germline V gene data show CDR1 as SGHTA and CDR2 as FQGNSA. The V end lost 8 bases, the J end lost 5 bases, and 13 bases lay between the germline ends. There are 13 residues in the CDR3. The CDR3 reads CASQGRADQPQHF. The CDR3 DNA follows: TGTGCCAGCCAAGGCAGGGCTGATCAGCCCCAGCATTTT.

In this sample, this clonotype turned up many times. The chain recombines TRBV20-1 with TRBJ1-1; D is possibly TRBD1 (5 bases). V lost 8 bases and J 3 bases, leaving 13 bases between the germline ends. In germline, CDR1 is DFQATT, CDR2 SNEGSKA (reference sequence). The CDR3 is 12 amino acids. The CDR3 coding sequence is TGCAGTCCCGGGGCAGAAGACACTGAAGCTTTCTTT. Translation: CSPGAEDTEAFF.

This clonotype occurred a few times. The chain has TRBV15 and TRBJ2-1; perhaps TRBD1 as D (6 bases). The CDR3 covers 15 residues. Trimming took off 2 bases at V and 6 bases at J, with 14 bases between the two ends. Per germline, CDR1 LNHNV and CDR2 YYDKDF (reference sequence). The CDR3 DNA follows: TGTGCCACCAGCAGAAGTTGGACAGCACCCAATGAGCAGTTCTTC. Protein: CATSRSWTAPNEQFF.

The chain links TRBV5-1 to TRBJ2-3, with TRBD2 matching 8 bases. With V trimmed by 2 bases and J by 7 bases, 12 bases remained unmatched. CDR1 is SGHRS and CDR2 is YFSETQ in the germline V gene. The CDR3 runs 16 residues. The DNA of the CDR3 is TGCGCCAGCAGCTTATCCATTAGCGGGGAAATTTATACGCAGTATTTT. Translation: CASSLSISGEIYTQYF.

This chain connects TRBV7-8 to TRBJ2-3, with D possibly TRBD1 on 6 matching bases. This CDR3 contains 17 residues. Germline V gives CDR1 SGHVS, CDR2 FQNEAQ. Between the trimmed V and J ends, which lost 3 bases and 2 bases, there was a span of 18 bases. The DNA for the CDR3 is TGTGCCAGCAGCTTTGACAGGACAATTACGCCCACAGATACGCAGTATTTT. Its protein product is CASSFDRTITPTDTQYF.

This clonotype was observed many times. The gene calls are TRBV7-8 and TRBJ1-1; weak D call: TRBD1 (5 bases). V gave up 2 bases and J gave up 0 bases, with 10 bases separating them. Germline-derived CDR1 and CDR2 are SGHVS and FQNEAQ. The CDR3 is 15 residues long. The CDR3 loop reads CASSLSGTMNTEAFF. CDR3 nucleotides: TGTGCCAGCAGCTTATCCGGGACCATGAACACTGAAGCTTTCTTT.

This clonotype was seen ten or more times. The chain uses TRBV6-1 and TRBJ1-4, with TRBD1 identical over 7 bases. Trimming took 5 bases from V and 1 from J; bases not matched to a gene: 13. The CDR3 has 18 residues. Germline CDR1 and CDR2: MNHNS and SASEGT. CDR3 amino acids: CASSQNQGESGTNEKLFF. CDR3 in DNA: TGTGCCAGCAGTCAAAATCAGGGGGAGTCCGGAACTAATGAAAAACTGTTTTTT.